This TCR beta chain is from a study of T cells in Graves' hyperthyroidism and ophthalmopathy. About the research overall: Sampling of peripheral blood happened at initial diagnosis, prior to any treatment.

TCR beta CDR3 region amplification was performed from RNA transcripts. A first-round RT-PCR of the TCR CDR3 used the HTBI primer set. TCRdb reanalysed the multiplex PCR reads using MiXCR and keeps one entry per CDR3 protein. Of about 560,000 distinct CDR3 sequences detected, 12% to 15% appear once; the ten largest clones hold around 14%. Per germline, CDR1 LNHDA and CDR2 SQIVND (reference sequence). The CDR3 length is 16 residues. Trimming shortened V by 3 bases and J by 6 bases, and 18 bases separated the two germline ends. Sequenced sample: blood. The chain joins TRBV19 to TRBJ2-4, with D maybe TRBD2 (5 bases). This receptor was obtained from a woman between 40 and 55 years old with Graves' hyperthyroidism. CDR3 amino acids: CASSMSIRGGGNIQYF. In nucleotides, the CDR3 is TGTGCCAGTAGTATGAGTATAAGAGGAGGCGGAAACATTCAGTACTTC. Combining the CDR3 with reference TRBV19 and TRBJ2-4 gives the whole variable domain DGGITQSPKYLFRKEGQNVTLSCEQNLNHDAMYWYRQDPGQGLRLIYYSQIVNDFQKGDIAEGYSVSREKKESFPLTVTSAQKNPTAFYLCASSMSIRGGGNIQYFGAGTRLSVL.